The source of this TCR beta chain is a study of OX40 agonist ivuxolimab in advanced cancers. Across the whole study: Mean age about 60 years, range roughly 20 to 85; around 80% male. Study results and limitations: The CD4+ and CD8+ T cells in the blood had expanded clonally by week 6 at 0.1 to 3.0 mg/kg. The antigens recognized by the expanded peripheral T cells, that is their antigen specificity, were not determined. In general, CD8+ T cells held more expanded clones than CD4+ did, on average.

Germline V gives CDR1 MNHNS, CDR2 SASEGT. The CDR3 runs to 15 residues. The V end was cut by 2 bases, the J end by 1 base, with 11 bases between. Method: immunoSEQ multiplex PCR; TCRdb's copy keeps in-frame clones and lacks some. This table holds under 150,000 clones, 85% to 90% found once. This clone was seen only once. Antigen unknown. The TCR was taken from an adult with an advanced solid tumor such as melanoma, head and neck, liver or kidney cancer. The input for sequencing was CD4+ or CD8+ T cells sorted from blood, taken in a trial of the OX40 agonist ivuxolimab. The rearrangement uses TRBV6-1 and TRBJ1-2; D is ambiguous. CDR3 sequence: CASSEREILNYGYTF. CDR3 bases: TGTGCCAGCAGTGAACGGGAGATACTTAACTATGGCTACACCTTC.